Below are 11 T cell receptor beta chains sequenced from a single sample in a study of T cell responses to AZD1222 COVID-19 vaccine. Repertoires were generated with immunoSEQ multiplex PCR, while TCRdb's copy carries only in-frame clones and drops some. The table lists approximately 100,000 clones, about 90% of them singletons. The material sequenced was peripheral blood, taken 28 days after the second AZD1222 dose. These receptors were collected from an adult who received the AZD1222 COVID-19 vaccine.

This chain uses TRBV7-8 with TRBJ1-2; D gene uncertain. Trimming left V 1 base short and J 3 bases short, with 6 bases between. The V gene's germline CDR1 is SGHVS and CDR2 FQNEAQ. This CDR3 region has 13 residues. The CDR3 loop reads CASSLVVHYGYTF. The CDR3 DNA follows: TGTGCCAGCAGCTTAGTGGTGCACTATGGCTACACCTTC.

The rearrangement links TRBV6-5 to TRBJ2-6; D remains unclear. V lost 2 bases and J 2 bases, leaving 10 bases between the germline ends. Germline loops: CDR1 MNHEY, CDR2 SVGAGI. CDR3 size: 16 residues. The CDR3 nucleotides are TGTGCCAGCAGTTACAGTCAAAGAGCTGGGGCCAACGTCCTGACTTTC. As protein: CASSYSQRAGANVLTF.

J is TRBJ2-3 and V is TRBV3-1 (or the pseudogene TRBV3-2), with 7 bases aligning to TRBD2. Germline V gene lookup returns CDR1 LGHDT and CDR2 YNNKEL (reference sequence). The CDR3 extends over 16 amino acids. The ends lost 0 bases at V and 1 base at J; junction bases unmatched: 4. CDR3: CASSQDLGGGTDTQYF. The DNA of the CDR3 is TGTGCCAGCAGCCAAGATTTGGGGGGGGGCACAGATACGCAGTATTTT.

The genes are TRBV19 and TRBJ1-5; D not certain. The germline gives CDR1 LNHDA, CDR2 SQIVND (reference sequence). V was trimmed by 6 bases and J by 7 bases, leaving 10 bases between them. The CDR3 runs 12 residues. The CDR3 here is CASSPVEQPQHF. In nucleotides, the CDR3 is TGTGCCAGTAGCCCGGTGGAGCAGCCCCAGCATTTT.

This chain links TRBV10-3 with TRBJ2-7, with 9 bases lining up with TRBD1. This CDR3 contains 13 residues. Germline-derived CDR1 and CDR2 are ENHRY and SYGVKD. V shed 6 bases, J shed 5 bases, and the junction held 5 bases outside the gene matches. CDR3 nucleotide sequence: TGTGCCATCAGAGCGACAGGGGGTCACGAGCAGTACTTC. It specifies CAIRATGGHEQYF.

This clone was detected a few times. V gene TRBV6-5 combines with J gene TRBJ1-6; 8 bases are shared with TRBD1. The CDR3 sequence is 14 residues long. Germline V gene lookup returns CDR1 MNHEY and CDR2 SVGAGI. V shed 7 bases and J 10 bases; nucleotides not matched to a gene: 9. Here the CDR3 reads CASNKDRGRSPLHF. The DNA for the CDR3 is TGTGCCAGCAACAAAGACAGGGGAAGGTCACCCCTCCACTTT.

This clone was seen a few times. This CDR3 is CASSTGQGVRATNEKLFF. DNA of the CDR3: TGTGCCAGTAGTACCGGACAGGGCGTCAGGGCAACTAATGAAAAACTGTTTTTT. The chain uses TRBV19 and TRBJ1-4; 8 bases agree with TRBD1. V lost 4 bases to trimming and J lost 0 bases; unmatched junction nucleotides: 10. Germline V gene data show CDR1 as LNHDA and CDR2 as SQIVND (reference sequence). This CDR3 has 18 amino acids.

The V and J genes are TRBV6-2 or TRBV6-3 and TRBJ2-5; D uncertain. The CDR3 contains 11 residues. With 4 bases removed from V and 4 bases from J, the gap between germline ends came to 4 bases. CDR1 and CDR2 from the germline V gene are MNHEY and SVGEGT. The CDR3 loop is CASSWRETQYF. The CDR3 region has the DNA TGTGCCAGCAGTTGGCGAGAGACCCAGTACTTC.

CDR3 in DNA: TGTGCCAAAGTCGGGGAGCTGTTTTTT. Its translation: CAKVGELFF. This chain uses TRBV5-8 with TRBJ2-2; no clear D gene. V was shortened by 9 bases and J by 7 bases, with 4 bases between the two germline ends. The CDR3 contains 9 residues. Germline-derived CDR1 and CDR2 are SGHTS and YDEGEE.

V and J are TRBV7-9 and TRBJ1-1; D may be TRBD1 (5 bases). Trimming removed 5 bases at V and 5 bases at J, with 18 bases between. Germline V gives CDR1 SEHNR, CDR2 FQNEAQ (reference sequence). This CDR3 spans 15 amino acids. CDR3 DNA: TGTGCCAGCAGCACGAGTCGGGGGTTAACTACTGAAGCTTTCTTT. The encoded protein is CASSTSRGLTTEAFF.

The V gene is TRBV7-3, the J gene TRBJ2-1, with D possibly being TRBD1 (6 bases). In germline, CDR1 is SGHTA, CDR2 FQGTGA. This CDR3 is built from 15 residues. The germline V and J ends were trimmed by 4 bases and 1 base, with 11 bases remaining between them. CDR3 bases: TGTGCCAGCAGCTCCTCGACAGGTTCCTACAATGAGCAGTTCTTC. It specifies CASSSSTGSYNEQFF.